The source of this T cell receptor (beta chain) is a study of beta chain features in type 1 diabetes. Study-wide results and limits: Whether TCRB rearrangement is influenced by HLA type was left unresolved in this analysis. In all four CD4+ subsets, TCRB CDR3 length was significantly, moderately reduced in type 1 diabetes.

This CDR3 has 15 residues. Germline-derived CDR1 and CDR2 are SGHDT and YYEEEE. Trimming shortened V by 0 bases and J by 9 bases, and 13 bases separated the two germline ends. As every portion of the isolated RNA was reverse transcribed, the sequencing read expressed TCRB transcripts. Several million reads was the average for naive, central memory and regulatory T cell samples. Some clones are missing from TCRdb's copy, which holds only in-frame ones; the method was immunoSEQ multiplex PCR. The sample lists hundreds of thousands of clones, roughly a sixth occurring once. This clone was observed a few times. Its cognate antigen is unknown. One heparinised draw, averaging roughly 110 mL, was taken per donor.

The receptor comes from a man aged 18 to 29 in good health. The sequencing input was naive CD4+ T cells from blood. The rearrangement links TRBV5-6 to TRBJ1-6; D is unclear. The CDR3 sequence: CASSLVPGGSSPLHF. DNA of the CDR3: TGTGCCAGCAGCTTGGTTCCAGGAGGGTCTTCACCCCTCCACTTT.